Listed here are 26 T cell receptor beta chains from one sample, sequenced in a study of blood T cell repertoires in COVID-19. TCRdb's copy holds only in-frame clones and misses some; the assay was immunoSEQ multiplex PCR. Of 140,000 or so clones listed, about 85% are singletons. The specimen sequenced was peripheral blood. These receptors were obtained from a human donor with COVID-19, enrolled during active disease. The donor label of this sample is uncertain.

This rearrangement joins TRBV3-1 (or the pseudogene TRBV3-2) to TRBJ2-1; TRBD1 matches 10 bases. The CDR3 length is 16 residues. Germline-derived CDR1 and CDR2 are LGHDT and YNNKEL (reference sequence). V was pared by 0 bases and J by 9 bases, with 8 bases of the junction left unmatched. The CDR3 spells CASSQDVDRGRSEQFF. DNA of the CDR3: TGTGCCAGCAGCCAAGATGTAGACAGGGGGCGAAGTGAGCAGTTCTTC.

This rearrangement joins TRBV2 to TRBJ1-4; 8 bases line up with TRBD1. This CDR3 is built from 18 residues. The V and J ends lost 7 bases and 0 bases, in that order; junction bases with no gene match: 13. Germline assignment: CDR1 SNHLY and CDR2 FYNNEI. As DNA, the CDR3 is TGTGCCAGCAACGGATTGGGAGGACAGGGAACAACTAATGAAAAACTGTTTTTT. Translated: CASNGLGGQGTTNEKLFF.

CDR3 amino acids: CASSGDRVSAGELFF. The CDR3 nucleotides are TGTGCCAGCAGCGGGGATAGGGTCAGCGCCGGGGAGCTGTTTTTT. The V and J genes are TRBV2 and TRBJ2-2; TRBD2 is a possible D gene (5 bases). Trimming removed 6 bases at V and 6 bases at J, with 17 bases between. The CDR3 has 15 residues. Germline V lookup: CDR1 SNHLY, CDR2 FYNNEI.

The DNA for the CDR3 is TGTGCCAGTAGTATCCGACAGGGAAGGAGCCTGAACACTGAAGCTTTCTTT. The encoded protein is CASSIRQGRSLNTEAFF. The chain uses TRBV19 and TRBJ1-1; 7 positions match TRBD1. The germline V gene has CDR1 LNHDA and CDR2 SQIVND (reference sequence). V shed 3 bases, J shed 0 bases, and the junction held 10 bases outside the gene matches. The CDR3 consists of 17 residues.

The chain uses TRBV3-1 (or the pseudogene TRBV3-2) and TRBJ2-7; TRBD2 might be the D (7 bases). Germline lookup yields CDR1 LGHDT and CDR2 YNNKEL (reference sequence). The V and J ends lost 4 bases and 7 bases respectively, with 23 bases between them. The CDR3 is made up of 16 amino acids. Written as DNA, the CDR3 is TGTGCCAGCAGCCCTCGGATTGCGGGGGCCTACATGGAGCAGTACTTC. It codes for CASSPRIAGAYMEQYF.

The chain employs TRBV18 and TRBJ2-2, with D tentatively TRBD1 (7 bases). This CDR3 has 16 amino acids. Germline V CDR1 and CDR2: KGHSH, LQKENI. Trimming shortened V by 2 bases and J by 6 bases, and 16 bases separated the two germline ends. As DNA, the CDR3 is TGTGCCAGCTCACCAAGGAGGGGGCTCATATCCGGGGAGCTGTTTTTT. Translating gives CASSPRRGLISGELFF.

The chain combines TRBV3-1 (or the pseudogene TRBV3-2) with TRBJ1-4; the match to TRBD1 covers 9 bases. Trimming took 3 bases from V and 8 from J; bases not matched to a gene: 4. The germline gives CDR1 LGHDT, CDR2 YNNKEL (reference sequence). The CDR3 totals 14 residues. The CDR3 loop is CASSQRTGEEKLFF. CDR3 coding DNA: TGTGCCAGCAGCCAGCGGACAGGGGAGGAAAAACTGTTTTTT.

This sequence joins TRBV6-1 and TRBJ2-7, with a possible D match to TRBD1 (5 bases). V was shortened by 2 bases and J by 3 bases, with 14 bases between the two germline ends. Germline values: CDR1 MNHNS, CDR2 SASEGT. The CDR3 spans 15 residues. The CDR3 sequence: CASSEWQGTVYEQYF. CDR3 nucleotides: TGTGCCAGCAGTGAATGGCAGGGCACGGTCTACGAGCAGTACTTC.

The chain links TRBV6-5 to TRBJ1-5; D is unclear. V was shortened by 4 bases and J by 7 bases, with 14 bases between the two germline ends. CDR1 is MNHEY, CDR2 SVGAGI, per germline. The CDR3 spans 14 residues. The CDR3 nucleotides read TGTGCCAGCAGTTCCGACCCGACTTGGCAGCCCCAGCATTTT. Translated: CASSSDPTWQPQHF.

The CDR3 loop is CASSQTVAGNTQYF. CDR3 DNA sequence: TGCGCCAGCAGCCAAACTGTAGCGGGTAATACGCAGTATTTT. The chain has TRBV4-1 and TRBJ2-3; 7 positions match TRBD2. V was pared by 2 bases and J by 7 bases, with 6 bases of the junction left unmatched. The CDR3 is made up of 14 amino acids. In germline, CDR1 is MGHRA, CDR2 YSYEKL.

This clone was observed a few times. This rearrangement joins TRBV7-2 to TRBJ2-7, with 8 bases that match TRBD2. This CDR3 spans 18 amino acids. CDR1 and CDR2 from the germline V gene are SGHTA and FQGNSA. Trimming cost V 4 bases and J 0 bases; bases outside gene matches: 14. The CDR3 sequence: CASSSRGGPGGSSYEQYF. Written as DNA, the CDR3 is TGTGCCAGCAGCTCCCGGGGGGGCCCGGGAGGGAGCTCCTACGAGCAGTACTTC.

The chain is built from TRBV29-1 and TRBJ1-4, with D perhaps matching TRBD1 (5 bases). V was cut by 3 bases and J by 7 bases, with 6 bases left in between. The CDR3 runs 11 residues. Germline V lookup: CDR1 SQVTM, CDR2 ANQGSEA. CDR3 amino acids: CSVDRGEKLFF. The CDR3 DNA is TGCAGCGTTGATAGGGGTGAAAAACTGTTTTTT.

This clone was recorded only once. The J gene is TRBJ2-1, the V gene TRBV12-5, with TRBD2 as a possible D gene (6 bases). The CDR3 loop spans 13 amino acids. The V end lost 1 base, the J end lost 6 bases, and 7 bases lay between the germline ends. Germline loops: CDR1 LGHNT, CDR2 FRNRAP. CDR3 in DNA: TGTGCTAGTGGTTTGGAAGCGGGCAATGAGCAGTTCTTC. The encoded protein is CASGLEAGNEQFF.

The chain carries TRBV3-1 (or the pseudogene TRBV3-2) and TRBJ1-2; 12 bases are shared with TRBD1. The CDR3 consists of 16 residues. The germline V gene has CDR1 LGHDT and CDR2 YNNKEL (reference sequence). With V trimmed by 2 bases and J by 6 bases, 7 bases remained unmatched. CDR3 bases: TGTGCCAGCAGCCAAAGTTTGGGACAGGGGGCTCATGGCTACACCTTC. Translation: CASSQSLGQGAHGYTF.

The genes are TRBV5-1 and TRBJ2-2, with D hard to call. This CDR3 is 14 amino acids long. V gave up 1 base and J gave up 1 base, with 5 bases separating them. Per the germline V gene, CDR1 is SGHRS and CDR2 is YFSETQ. CDR3 residues: CASSLSGNTGELFF. The DNA for the CDR3 is TGCGCCAGCAGCTTGTCAGGGAACACCGGGGAGCTGTTTTTT.

The chain joins TRBV7-7 to TRBJ2-2; 10 bases map to TRBD2. CDR1 SSHAT and CDR2 FNYEAQ come from the germline V gene (reference sequence). The CDR3 length is 15 residues. V trimming: 5 bases; J trimming: 8 bases; junction bases outside the gene matches: 8. Here the CDR3 DNA reads TGTGCCAGCAGCCCTACTAGCGGGGCCGCAGGGGAGCTGTTTTTT. It yields the protein CASSPTSGAAGELFF.

This clone was counted between two and nine times. This rearrangement joins TRBV24-1 to TRBJ2-2; D not resolved. The CDR3 runs to 15 residues. V was shortened by 7 bases and J by 6 bases, with 17 bases between the two germline ends. From germline, CDR1 is KGHDR and CDR2 SFDVKD. The CDR3, as DNA: TGTGCCACCAGCCTACACGACTTAGTAGCCGGGGAGCTGTTTTTT. It yields the protein CATSLHDLVAGELFF.

The chain employs TRBV18 and TRBJ2-5; D gene unclear. CDR1 KGHSH and CDR2 LQKENI come from the germline V gene. The CDR3 covers 12 residues. Between the trimmed V and J ends, which lost 4 bases and 4 bases, there was a span of 7 bases. The CDR3 DNA reads TGTGCCAGCTCACTGGGCCCAGAGACCCAGTACTTC. It yields the protein CASSLGPETQYF. The complete variable domain, with remaining parts taken from reference TRBV18 and TRBJ2-5, reads NAGVMQNPRHLVRRRGQEARLRCSPMKGHSHVYWYRQLPEEGLKFMVYLQKENIIDESGMPKERFSAEFPKEGPSILRIQQVVRGDSAAYFCASSLGPETQYFGPGTRLLVL.

The sample holds one count of this clone. The junction departs from germline at one end; a sequencing error may be responsible. The same CDR3 also results from other DNA sequences found in this sample. V and J are TRBV6-1 and TRBJ2-1; D unclear. In germline, CDR1 is MNHNS, CDR2 SASEGT. The CDR3 has 13 amino acids. The CDR3 is CASSEAPIYEQFF. The CDR3 region has the DNA TGTGCCAGCAGCGAAGCCCCTATCTATGAGCAGTTCTTC.

V is TRBV6-5 and J is TRBJ2-1; 8 bases fit TRBD2. The CDR3 runs to 14 residues. The V gene end was trimmed by 3 bases and the J gene end by 8 bases; junction bases not matched to a gene: 6. Germline CDR1 and CDR2: MNHEY and SVGAGI. In nucleotides, the CDR3 is TGTGCCAGCAGTTATCGGGGGGGGCCCGATGAGCAGTTCTTC. Translating it yields CASSYRGGPDEQFF.

The V call is TRBV5-1, the J call TRBJ2-7, with D uncertain. The germline CDR1 and CDR2 sequences are SGHRS and YFSETQ. V lost 0 bases and J 0 bases, leaving 10 bases between the germline ends. The CDR3 has 15 amino acids. The CDR3 spells CASSLGAPSSYEQYF. CDR3 nucleotide sequence: TGCGCCAGCAGCTTGGGGGCCCCCAGCTCCTACGAGCAGTACTTC.

This clone appeared a single time. This sequence joins TRBV3-1 (or the pseudogene TRBV3-2) and TRBJ2-5; TRBD1 is a possible D gene (6 bases). Trimming left V 1 base short and J 5 bases short, with 14 bases between. This CDR3 contains 15 residues. Germline CDR1 LGHDT, CDR2 YNNKEL (reference sequence). Here the CDR3 reads CASSQGTVGMETQYF. The DNA of the CDR3 is TGTGCCAGCAGCCAAGGGACAGTGGGTATGGAGACCCAGTACTTC.

The chain has TRBV7-9 and TRBJ1-1, with D perhaps TRBD1 (5 bases). The CDR3 length is 15 residues. Germline V gives CDR1 SEHNR, CDR2 FQNEAQ (reference sequence). Trimming cost V 1 base and J 5 bases, with 14 bases left between them. This CDR3 is CASSLVSTGQTEAFF. The CDR3 DNA is TGTGCCAGCAGCTTAGTATCAACAGGCCAAACTGAAGCTTTCTTT.

The chain is built from TRBV10-1 and TRBJ2-3; the match to TRBD1 covers 8 bases. With 3 bases clipped from V and 3 bases from J, the junction kept 8 bases outside the gene matches. The CDR3 runs to 16 residues. Per the germline V gene, CDR1 is WNHNN and CDR2 is SYGVQD (reference sequence). CDR3 region: CASSEKTGVGTDTQYF. DNA for the CDR3: TGCGCCAGCAGTGAAAAGACAGGGGTCGGGACAGATACGCAGTATTTT.

The chain joins TRBV13 to TRBJ2-5; 8 bases are shared with TRBD1. Germline CDR1 reads PRHDT; CDR2 reads FYEKMQ (reference sequence). V was pared by 0 bases and J by 5 bases, with 8 bases of the junction left unmatched. The CDR3 has 16 residues. CDR3 sequence reads: CASSLGGTGGRETQYF. The CDR3 DNA reads TGTGCCAGCAGCTTAGGAGGGACAGGTGGTAGGGAGACCCAGTACTTC.

The chain joins TRBV6-5 to TRBJ2-3, with D maybe TRBD1 (5 bases). The V end was cut by 4 bases, the J end by 5 bases, with 19 bases between. The CDR3 extends over 16 amino acids. CDR1 MNHEY and CDR2 SVGAGI come from the germline V gene. The CDR3 DNA is TGTGCCAGCAGTTCCAACAGGTACGGGCGTAGAGATACGCAGTATTTT. The encoded protein is CASSSNRYGRRDTQYF.